This entry describes one TCR beta chain. The antigen is not known. Unique molecular identifier tags were affixed to discrete cDNA molecules. MiXCR, applied by TCRdb to the 5' RACE reads, yields one record per CDR3 protein. The table has 50,000 to 60,000 distinct CDR3 sequences, roughly 10% seen once. The CDR3 loop spans 16 amino acids. CDR1 is DFQATT, CDR2 SNEGSKA, per germline (reference sequence). The data were obtained in a study of early T cells in non-severe SARS-CoV-2 infection. For the study at large: The authors sequenced bulk RNA from unsorted whole blood, leaving chains unpaired. General study results and limits: VDJdb-based matching was biased toward anti-spike CD8 responses and missed private and CD4 specificities.

The V gene is TRBV20-1, the J gene TRBJ2-3; 13 bases fit TRBD2. This sequence was found in an adult who was a healthcare worker with PCR-confirmed SARS-CoV-2 infection or an uninfected control (not recorded which). Sample: whole blood. The CDR3 DNA follows: TGCAGCGCACATGGGGGGACTAGCGGGATTGGGGATACGCAGTATTTT. Translating gives CSAHGGTSGIGDTQYF.